These 18 T cell receptor beta chains were sequenced from one sample in a study of cytomegalovirus exposure and HLA in healthy donors. Vbeta (60) and Jbeta (13) primers were used in the PCR. Sequencing used immunoSEQ multiplex PCR; TCRdb keeps in-frame clones, though not all of them. The sample includes about 160,000 clones, 70% to 80% of them seen just once. The specimen sequenced was PBMCs. The receptors originated from a man aged 35 to 55 in good health and CMV-seronegative.

The rearrangement joins TRBV28 to TRBJ2-4, with 7 bases lining up with TRBD2. The ends lost 1 base at V and 9 bases at J; junction bases unmatched: 6. The CDR3 has 14 residues. From germline, CDR1 is MDHEN and CDR2 SYDVKM. The CDR3 sequence is CASSLSGRERIQYF. The CDR3 region has the DNA TGTGCCAGCAGTTTATCGGGGCGGGAGCGCATTCAGTACTTC.

J is TRBJ2-3 and V is TRBV27; 14 bases are shared with TRBD2. Germline CDR1 MNHEY, CDR2 SMNVEV (reference sequence). V was pared by 1 base and J by 5 bases, with 20 bases of the junction left unmatched. The CDR3 runs 22 residues. The CDR3 is CASSLFVLGPGLAGVGEDTQYF. CDR3 bases: TGTGCCAGCAGTTTATTTGTCCTGGGGCCGGGACTAGCGGGAGTGGGAGAAGATACGCAGTATTTT.

The chain employs TRBV6-1 and TRBJ2-7; TRBD1 is a possible D gene (5 bases). CDR3 size: 14 residues. V was cut by 4 bases and J by 3 bases, with 13 bases left in between. Germline CDR1 and CDR2: MNHNS and SASEGT. DNA of the CDR3: TGTGCCAGCAGTGCGAGCCTTAGGGGCTACGAGCAGTACTTC. Translated: CASSASLRGYEQYF.

This clone was counted a few times. This rearrangement joins TRBV2 to TRBJ2-6; 8 bases line up with TRBD2. The CDR3 length is 16 residues. Germline lookup yields CDR1 SNHLY and CDR2 FYNNEI. V was clipped by 4 bases and J by 4 bases; unmatched bases: 6. The CDR3 nucleotides read TGTGCCAGCAGTGGTCGGGGGGGGGCAGGGGCCAACGTCCTGACTTTC. Its translation: CASSGRGGAGANVLTF.

In its sample, this clone was seen once. V is TRBV11-2 and J is TRBJ1-5, with D possibly being TRBD1 (6 bases). The CDR3 contains 14 residues. Germline loops: CDR1 SGHAT, CDR2 FQNNGV. Trimming removed 2 bases at V and 7 bases at J, with 12 bases between. CDR3 bases: TGTGCCAGCAGCTTAACTGGGGGCGGACAGCCCCAGCATTTT. Its protein product is CASSLTGGGQPQHF.

The chain has TRBV4-1 and TRBJ2-3, with TRBD2 identical over 7 bases. The J segment lost 8 bases and the V segment lost 5 bases, leaving 16 bases of the junction unmatched. Germline CDR1 reads MGHRA; CDR2 reads YSYEKL. The CDR3 runs to 16 residues. The CDR3 DNA follows: TGCGCCAGCAGCGTCTTGGGGACTAATAACCGCGGTACGCAGTATTTT. Translated, it gives CASSVLGTNNRGTQYF.

The chain couples TRBV4-3 to TRBJ2-5; D is unclear. TRBJ2-7 matches the DNA end more closely, so the J call is doubtful. Germline V gene sequence: CDR1 LGHNA, CDR2 YSLEER. This CDR3 comprises 13 residues. The CDR3 nucleotides are TGCGCCAGCAGCCAAGTCACCTCCTACGAGCAGTACTTC. It codes for CASSQVTSYEQYF.

J is TRBJ2-5 and V is TRBV28; 11 nucleotides agree with TRBD2. Germline assignment: CDR1 MDHEN and CDR2 SYDVKM. J gave up 3 bases and V 5 bases, and 8 bases lay outside the gene matches. This CDR3 is built from 16 residues. The CDR3 protein is CASSPRTSGFEETQYF. The CDR3, as DNA: TGTGCCAGCAGTCCCCGGACTAGCGGGTTTGAAGAGACCCAGTACTTC.

The CDR3 region is CASHEAGNQPQHF. In nucleotides, the CDR3 is TGTGCCAGTCACGAGGCAGGGAATCAGCCCCAGCATTTT. This chain links TRBV28 with TRBJ1-5; TRBD1 is a possible D gene (5 bases). From germline, CDR1 is MDHEN and CDR2 SYDVKM. The CDR3 has 13 amino acids. Trimming took off 9 bases at V and 4 bases at J, with 13 bases between the two ends.

The chain carries TRBV2 and TRBJ1-5, with 7 bases matching TRBD1. Trimming took 4 bases from V and 6 from J; bases not matched to a gene: 9. The CDR3 consists of 15 residues. Germline CDR1 and CDR2: SNHLY and FYNNEI. CDR3 DNA: TGTGCCAGCAGTGCCGAGACAGGGACCGGTCAGCCCCAGCATTTT. Translation gives CASSAETGTGQPQHF.

J is TRBJ2-7 and V is TRBV7-9, with D possibly TRBD1 on 6 matching bases. The germline V gene has CDR1 SEHNR and CDR2 FQNEAQ (reference sequence). The CDR3 has 13 residues. The germline V and J ends were trimmed by 2 bases and 4 bases, with 9 bases remaining between them. The CDR3 here is CASSLQGWYEQYF. The CDR3, as DNA: TGTGCCAGCAGCTTACAGGGGTGGTACGAGCAGTACTTC.

This sequence joins TRBV19 and TRBJ2-1; possibly TRBD2 for D (6 bases). The CDR3 contains 11 residues. V lost 5 bases and J lost 11, with 10 bases in between. Germline CDR1 reads LNHDA; CDR2 reads SQIVND (reference sequence). This CDR3 is CASSPGLKQFF. The CDR3 DNA reads TGTGCCAGTAGTCCGGGACTTAAGCAGTTCTTC.

The chain employs TRBV5-6 and TRBJ2-1, with 8 bases that match TRBD2. From germline, CDR1 is SGHDT and CDR2 YYEEEE. This CDR3 is 17 amino acids long. V trimming: 4 bases; J trimming: 3 bases; junction bases outside the gene matches: 12. CDR3 loop: CASSRRLGRGDYNEQFF. The CDR3 DNA reads TGTGCCAGCAGCCGCAGACTAGGGCGGGGGGACTACAATGAGCAGTTCTTC.

The genes are TRBV29-1 and TRBJ2-5, with TRBD1 identical over 8 bases. The J call could be wrong; TRBJ2-7 is a better fit for the DNA end. The CDR3 totals 15 residues. Germline V gives CDR1 SQVTM, CDR2 ANQGSEA. CDR3 loop: CSVEDTDRALAEQYF. The CDR3 DNA follows: TGCAGCGTTGAAGATACGGACAGGGCCCTCGCCGAGCAGTACTTC.

The rearrangement joins TRBV25-1 to TRBJ2-2; TRBD2 agrees at 14 bases. The V gene's germline CDR1 is MGHDK and CDR2 SYGVNS. This CDR3 is 18 amino acids long. V trimming: 6 bases; J trimming: 7 bases; junction bases outside the gene matches: 13. CDR3 sequence reads: CASSPMGLAGDYLGELFF. The CDR3, as DNA: TGTGCCAGCAGCCCAATGGGACTAGCGGGAGACTATCTCGGGGAGCTGTTTTTT.

V and J are TRBV6-1 and TRBJ2-5; 8 bases line up with TRBD1. The trim removed 2 bases at V and 2 bases at J, leaving 10 bases unmatched. CDR1 is MNHNS and CDR2 is SASEGT in the germline V gene. CDR3 length: 17 amino acids. Here the CDR3 reads CASSESVGGQGQETQYF. Here the CDR3 DNA reads TGTGCCAGCAGTGAATCGGTTGGAGGACAGGGACAAGAGACCCAGTACTTC.

The chain joins TRBV2 to TRBJ2-3, with D maybe TRBD2 (6 bases). The CDR3 sequence is 15 residues long. V lost 3 bases, J lost 4 bases, and 14 bases lay in between. Looked up from germline, CDR1 is SNHLY and CDR2 is FYNNEI. The CDR3: CASSDGGEGSDTQYF. CDR3 sequence (DNA): TGTGCCAGCAGTGACGGGGGAGAGGGTTCAGATACGCAGTATTTT. The full variable domain, in which reference TRBV2 and TRBJ2-3 provide the parts outside the CDR3, is EPEVTQTPSHQVTQMGQEVILRCVPISNHLYFYWYRQILGQKVEFLVSFYNNEISEKSEIFDDQFSVERPDGSNFTLKIRSTKLEDSAMYFCASSDGGEGSDTQYFGPGTRLTVL.

The rearrangement uses TRBV21-1 and TRBJ2-3; TRBD2 is taken as the D call from the table, unchecked against the DNA. TRBV21-1 is a listed pseudogene. The CDR3 contains 19 residues. The CDR3 DNA reads as TGTGCCAGCAGCTGCGTTCTCCGGGAGGACTTTTCCCGGATAGATACGCAGTATTTT. Translating gives CASSCVLREDFSRIDTQYF.